This TCR beta chain was recorded in a study of beta chain features in type 1 diabetes. Study-wide findings and caveats: cDNA sequencing could over-represent cells with high TCR expression. Healthy donors had naive, central memory and Treg TCRB repertoires that appeared less similar than those seen among patients.

The CDR3 sequence is 15 residues long. Germline V CDR1 and CDR2: MGHRA, YSYEKL. The germline V and J ends were trimmed by 0 bases and 8 bases, with 14 bases remaining between them. This clone has more than one count but fewer than ten. What it binds is not known. The investigators reverse transcribed all of the isolated RNA, so they sequenced expressed TCRB transcripts. The assay was immunoSEQ multiplex PCR, and TCRdb's table has in-frame clones only and misses some. The data hold 850,000 to 900,000 clones, with around a sixth observed a single time. Sequencing was performed on naive CD4+ T cells from blood. The receptor's source is a woman in her late teens or twenties in good health. V usage is TRBV4-1 and J usage is TRBJ2-1, with D perhaps TRBD2 (5 bases). The CDR3 nucleotides are TGCGCCAGCAGCCAAGATACACTAGTAAGGTATGAGCAGTTCTTC. Translated, it gives CASSQDTLVRYEQFF.